At least ten counts were recorded for the clone carrying this TCR beta chain. The antigen is undetermined. In germline, CDR1 is MDHEN, CDR2 SYDVKM. This CDR3 region has 13 residues. The V end lost 6 bases, the J end lost 0 bases, and 8 bases lay between the germline ends. This entry belongs to a study of molecular identifiers for immune sequencing clone quantification. General study points: Jurkat TCR RNA spiked in from one cell could reportedly be detected among approximately 980,000 naive cells.

One entry per CDR3 protein, called by TCRdb with MiXCR from the PCR reads. This sample has fewer than 15,000 distinct CDR3 sequences, with 16% found just once. Sorted naive CD8 T cells were those defined as CD8+CD4-CCR7+CD45RA+. The chain carries TRBV28 and TRBJ1-1; no clear D. This TCR was sampled from a human donor in good health. Some libraries in this study had Jurkat cell RNA spiked in. The sequenced material came from naive CD8+ T cells from blood, with Jurkat cell RNA spiked in. This sample's subset: FACS-sorted CD8+CD4-CCR7+CD45RA+ naive T cells. CDR3 DNA sequence: TGTGCCAGCAGAGACAATCTGAACACTGAAGCTTTCTTT. The encoded protein is CASRDNLNTEAFF.